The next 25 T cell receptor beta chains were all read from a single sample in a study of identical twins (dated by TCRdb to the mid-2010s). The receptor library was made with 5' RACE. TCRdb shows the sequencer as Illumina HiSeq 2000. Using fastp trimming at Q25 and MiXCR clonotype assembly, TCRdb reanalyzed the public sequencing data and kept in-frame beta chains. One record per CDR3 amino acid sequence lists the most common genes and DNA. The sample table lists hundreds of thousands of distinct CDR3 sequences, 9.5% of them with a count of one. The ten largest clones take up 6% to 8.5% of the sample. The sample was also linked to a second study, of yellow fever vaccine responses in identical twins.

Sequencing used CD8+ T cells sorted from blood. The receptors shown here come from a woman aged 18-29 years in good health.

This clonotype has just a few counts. The CDR3 bases are TGTGCCAGCAGCTTTCTTCTCGGTACGGTCCTGGCCCAGTACTTC. The encoded protein is CASSFLLGTVLAQYF. This chain connects TRBV7-8 to TRBJ2-5, with D unresolved. Germline V lookup: CDR1 SGHVS, CDR2 FQNEAQ. V lost 3 bases and J 9 bases, leaving 20 bases between the germline ends. This CDR3 is built from 15 residues.

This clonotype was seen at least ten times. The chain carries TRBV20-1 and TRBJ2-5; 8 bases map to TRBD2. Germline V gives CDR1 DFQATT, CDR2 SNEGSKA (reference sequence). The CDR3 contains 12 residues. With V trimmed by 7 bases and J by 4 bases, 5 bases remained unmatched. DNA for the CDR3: TGCAGTGGTTCTAGCGGGTTAGAGACCCAGTACTTC. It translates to CSGSSGLETQYF.

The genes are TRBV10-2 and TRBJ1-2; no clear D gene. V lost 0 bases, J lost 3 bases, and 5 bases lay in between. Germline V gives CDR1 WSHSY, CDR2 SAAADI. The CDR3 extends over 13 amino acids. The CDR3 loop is CASSESQDYGYTF. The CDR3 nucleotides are TGCGCCAGCAGTGAGTCCCAGGACTATGGCTACACCTTC.

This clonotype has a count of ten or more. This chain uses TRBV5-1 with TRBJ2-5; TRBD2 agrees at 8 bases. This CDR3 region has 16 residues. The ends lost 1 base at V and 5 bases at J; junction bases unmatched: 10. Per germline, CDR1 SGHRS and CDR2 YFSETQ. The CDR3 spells CASSLWEVAGPETQYF. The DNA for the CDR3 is TGCGCCAGCAGCTTGTGGGAGGTAGCGGGGCCCGAGACCCAGTACTTC.

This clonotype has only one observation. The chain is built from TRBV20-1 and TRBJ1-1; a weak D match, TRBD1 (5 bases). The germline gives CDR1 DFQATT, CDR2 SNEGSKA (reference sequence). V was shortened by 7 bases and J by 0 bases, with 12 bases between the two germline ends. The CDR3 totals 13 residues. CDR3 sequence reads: CSVQTALNTEAFF. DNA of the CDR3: TGCAGTGTACAGACAGCTTTGAACACTGAAGCTTTCTTT.

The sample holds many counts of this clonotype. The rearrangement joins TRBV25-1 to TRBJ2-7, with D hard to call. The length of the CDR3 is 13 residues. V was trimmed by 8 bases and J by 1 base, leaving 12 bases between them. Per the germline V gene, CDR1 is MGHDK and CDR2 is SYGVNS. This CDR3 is CASSSGESYEQYF. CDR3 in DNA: TGTGCCAGCTCCTCGGGCGAATCCTACGAGCAGTACTTC.

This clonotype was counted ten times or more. The CDR3 protein is CASSLGLRDRVYEQYF. The CDR3 nucleotides are TGTGCCAGCAGCTTAGGATTGAGAGATAGAGTCTACGAGCAGTACTTC. The rearrangement joins TRBV7-9 to TRBJ2-7; D gene unclear. Germline V gene data show CDR1 as SEHNR and CDR2 as FQNEAQ (reference sequence). The CDR3 is made up of 16 amino acids. V lost 1 base to trimming and J lost 3 bases, with 16 bases between them.

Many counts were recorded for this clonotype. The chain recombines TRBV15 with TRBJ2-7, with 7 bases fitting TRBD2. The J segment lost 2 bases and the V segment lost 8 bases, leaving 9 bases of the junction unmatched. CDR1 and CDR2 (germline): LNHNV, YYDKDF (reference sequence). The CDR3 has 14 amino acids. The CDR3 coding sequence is TGTGCCACCTCAACTAAGCGGGGACCCTACGAGCAGTACTTC. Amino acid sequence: CATSTKRGPYEQYF. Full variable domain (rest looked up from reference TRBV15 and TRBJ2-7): DAMVIQNPRYQVTQFGKPVTLSCSQTLNHNVMYWYQQKSSQAPKLLFHYYDKDFNNEADTPDNFQSRRPNTSFCFLDIRSPGLGDTAMYLCATSTKRGPYEQYFGPGTRLTVT.

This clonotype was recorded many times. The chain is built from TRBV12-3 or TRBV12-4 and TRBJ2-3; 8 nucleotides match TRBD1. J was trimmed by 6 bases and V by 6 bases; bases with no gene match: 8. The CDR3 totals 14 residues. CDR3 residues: CASSLQGAEDTQYF. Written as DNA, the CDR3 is TGTGCCAGCAGCCTCCAGGGGGCTGAGGATACGCAGTATTTT.

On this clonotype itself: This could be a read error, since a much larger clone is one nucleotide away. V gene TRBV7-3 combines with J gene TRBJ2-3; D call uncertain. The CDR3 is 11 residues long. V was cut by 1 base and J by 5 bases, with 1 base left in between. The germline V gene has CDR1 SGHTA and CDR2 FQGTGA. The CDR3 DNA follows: TGTGCCAGCAGCTTAATAGATACGCAGTATTTT. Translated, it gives CASSLIDTQYF.

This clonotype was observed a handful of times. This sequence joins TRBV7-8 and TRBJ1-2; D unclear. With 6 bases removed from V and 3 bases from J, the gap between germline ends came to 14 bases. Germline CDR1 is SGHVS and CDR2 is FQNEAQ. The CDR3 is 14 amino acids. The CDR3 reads CASRSFAVDYGYTF. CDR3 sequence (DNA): TGTGCCAGCAGATCTTTTGCGGTCGACTATGGCTACACCTTC.

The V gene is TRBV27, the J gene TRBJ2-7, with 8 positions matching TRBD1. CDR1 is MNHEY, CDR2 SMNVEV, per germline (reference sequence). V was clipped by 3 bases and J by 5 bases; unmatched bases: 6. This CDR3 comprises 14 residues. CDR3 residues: CASSFQGASNEQYF. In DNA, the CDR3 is TGTGCCAGCAGTTTTCAGGGGGCAAGCAACGAGCAGTACTTC.

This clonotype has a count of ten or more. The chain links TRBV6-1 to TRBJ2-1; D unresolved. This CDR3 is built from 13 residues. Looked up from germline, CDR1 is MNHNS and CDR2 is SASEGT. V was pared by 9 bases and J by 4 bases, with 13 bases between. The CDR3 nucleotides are TGTGCCAGTGCTAATGGGGAATACAATGAGCAGTTCTTC. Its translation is CASANGEYNEQFF.

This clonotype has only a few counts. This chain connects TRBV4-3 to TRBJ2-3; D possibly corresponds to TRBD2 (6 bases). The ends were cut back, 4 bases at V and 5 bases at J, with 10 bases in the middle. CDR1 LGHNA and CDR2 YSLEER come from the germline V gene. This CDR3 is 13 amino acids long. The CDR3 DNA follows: TGCGCCAGCAGCCCTAATAGCGGAGATACGCAGTATTTT. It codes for CASSPNSGDTQYF.

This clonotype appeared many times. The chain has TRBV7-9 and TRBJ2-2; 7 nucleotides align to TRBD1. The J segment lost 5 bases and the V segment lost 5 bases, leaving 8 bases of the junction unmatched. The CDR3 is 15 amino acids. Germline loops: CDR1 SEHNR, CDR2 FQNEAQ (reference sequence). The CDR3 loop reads CASSPRDSPTGELFF. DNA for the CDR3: TGTGCCAGCAGCCCCCGGGACAGTCCAACCGGGGAGCTGTTTTTT.

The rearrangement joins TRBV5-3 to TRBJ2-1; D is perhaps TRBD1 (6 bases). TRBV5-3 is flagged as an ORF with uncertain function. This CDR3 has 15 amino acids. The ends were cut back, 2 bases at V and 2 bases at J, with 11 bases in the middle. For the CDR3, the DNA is TGTGCCAGAAGCTTAGGATGGGACACCTACAATGAGCAGTTCTTC. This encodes CARSLGWDTYNEQFF.

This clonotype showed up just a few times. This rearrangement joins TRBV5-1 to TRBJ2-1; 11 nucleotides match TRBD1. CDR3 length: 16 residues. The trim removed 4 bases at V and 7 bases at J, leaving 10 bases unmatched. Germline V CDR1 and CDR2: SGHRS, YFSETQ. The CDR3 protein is CASSVARTGGVNEQFF. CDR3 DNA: TGCGCCAGCAGCGTCGCTAGGACAGGGGGCGTAAATGAGCAGTTCTTC.

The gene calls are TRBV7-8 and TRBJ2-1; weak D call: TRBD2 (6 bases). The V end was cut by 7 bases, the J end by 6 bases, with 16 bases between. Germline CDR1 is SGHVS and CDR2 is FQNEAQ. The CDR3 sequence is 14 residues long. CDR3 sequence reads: CASTTGASVNEQFF. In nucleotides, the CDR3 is TGTGCCAGCACCACAGGAGCTAGCGTCAATGAGCAGTTCTTC.

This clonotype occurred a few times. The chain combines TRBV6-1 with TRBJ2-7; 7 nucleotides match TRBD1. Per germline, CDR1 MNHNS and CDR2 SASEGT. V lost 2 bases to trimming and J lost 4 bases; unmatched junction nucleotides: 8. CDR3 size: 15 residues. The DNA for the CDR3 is TGTGCCAGCAGTGAATTGCCAGGGACAGCATACGAGCAGTACTTC. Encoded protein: CASSELPGTAYEQYF.

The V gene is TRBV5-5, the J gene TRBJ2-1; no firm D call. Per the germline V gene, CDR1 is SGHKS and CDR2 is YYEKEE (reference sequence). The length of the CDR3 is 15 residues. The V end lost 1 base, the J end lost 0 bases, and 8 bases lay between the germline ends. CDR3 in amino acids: CASSLRQDSYNEQFF. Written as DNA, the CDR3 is TGTGCCAGCAGCTTGAGGCAGGACTCCTACAATGAGCAGTTCTTC.

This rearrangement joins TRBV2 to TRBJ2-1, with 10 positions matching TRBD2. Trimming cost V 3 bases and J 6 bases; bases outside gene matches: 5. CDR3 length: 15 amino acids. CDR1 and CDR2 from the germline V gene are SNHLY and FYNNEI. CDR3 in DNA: TGTGCCAGCAGTGATTTGGCTAGCGGGGGCAATGAGCAGTTCTTC. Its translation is CASSDLASGGNEQFF.

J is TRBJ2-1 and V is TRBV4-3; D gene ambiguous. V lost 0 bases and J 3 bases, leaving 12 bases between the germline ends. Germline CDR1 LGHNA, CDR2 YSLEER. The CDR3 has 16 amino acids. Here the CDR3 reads CASSQDRPESYNEQFF. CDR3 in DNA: TGCGCCAGCAGCCAAGACCGGCCTGAGAGCTACAATGAGCAGTTCTTC.

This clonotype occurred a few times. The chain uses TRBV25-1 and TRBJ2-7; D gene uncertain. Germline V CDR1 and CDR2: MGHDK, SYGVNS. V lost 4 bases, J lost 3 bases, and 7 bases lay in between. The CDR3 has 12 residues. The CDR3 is CASSVLNYEQYF. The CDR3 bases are TGTGCCAGCAGTGTTTTAAACTACGAGCAGTACTTC.

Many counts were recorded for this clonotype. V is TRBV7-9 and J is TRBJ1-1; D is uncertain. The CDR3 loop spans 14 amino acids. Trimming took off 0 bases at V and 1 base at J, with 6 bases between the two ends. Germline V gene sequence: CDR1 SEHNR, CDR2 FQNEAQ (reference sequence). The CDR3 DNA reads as TGTGCCAGCAGCTTAGCGCGGGAGAACACTGAAGCTTTCTTT. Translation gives CASSLARENTEAFF.

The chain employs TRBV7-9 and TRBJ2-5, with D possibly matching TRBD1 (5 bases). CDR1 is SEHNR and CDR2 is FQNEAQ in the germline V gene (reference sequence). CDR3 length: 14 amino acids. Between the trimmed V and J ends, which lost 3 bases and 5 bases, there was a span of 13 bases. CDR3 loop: CASSFSGNRETQYF. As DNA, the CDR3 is TGTGCCAGCAGCTTTTCAGGGAACAGGGAGACCCAGTACTTC.